The 13 T cell receptor beta chains presented below share a single source sample, sequenced in a study of CD8+CD57+ T cells in acquired aplastic anemia. TCR beta VDJ and CDR3 profiles were obtained from a genomic DNA template. TCRdb itself ran the reads through MiXCR, one entry per CDR3 protein. Of 150,000 to 200,000 distinct CDR3 sequences listed, around half are singletons. Flow cytometry had shown expanded CD8+CD57+ cells in the patients chosen for sequencing. Input material: sorted CD4+, CD8+, or CD8+CD57+ T cells (not recorded which) from PBMCs. These TCRs come from a human donor with aplastic anemia.

The chain is built from TRBV4-3 and TRBJ2-3, with 11 bases fitting TRBD1. The V and J ends lost 6 bases and 6 bases, in that order; junction bases with no gene match: 8. The CDR3 runs 15 residues. Germline values: CDR1 LGHNA, CDR2 YSLEER. The CDR3 nucleotides are TGCGCCAGCAGTGACCTGGGACAGGGGGAGGATACGCAGTATTTT. Its translation is CASSDLGQGEDTQYF.

The J gene is TRBJ2-3, the V gene TRBV20-1; 12 nucleotides match TRBD2. Germline values: CDR1 DFQATT, CDR2 SNEGSKA (reference sequence). This CDR3 contains 14 residues. V lost 5 bases and J lost 5; bases outside the gene matches: 5. The CDR3 sequence: CSALLAGGRDTQYF. The CDR3 DNA reads as TGCAGTGCTTTACTAGCGGGAGGACGAGATACGCAGTATTTT.

This clonotype was seen more than once but under ten times. This chain connects TRBV18 to TRBJ1-1; D gene unclear. V shed 0 bases and J shed 8 bases, with 10 bases lying between them. CDR1 KGHSH and CDR2 LQKENI come from the germline V gene. The CDR3 loop spans 13 amino acids. The CDR3 is CASSPPWVDEAFF. The CDR3 coding sequence is TGTGCCAGCTCACCACCGTGGGTGGACGAAGCTTTCTTT.

In this sample, this clonotype turned up many times. J is TRBJ1-2 and V is TRBV5-1; TRBD1 matches at 7 bases. With V trimmed by 5 bases and J by 5 bases, 6 bases remained unmatched. Germline loops: CDR1 SGHRS, CDR2 YFSETQ. The CDR3 length is 13 residues. CDR3: CASRPGTAYGYTF. The CDR3 DNA sequence: TGCGCCAGCAGGCCCGGGACAGCGTATGGCTACACCTTC.

As to this clonotype: One junction end does not reproduce the germline sequence, and a read error may be involved. The V call is TRBV10-3, the J call TRBJ2-2; D gene uncertain. The germline V gene has CDR1 ENHRY and CDR2 SYGVKD. The CDR3 is 12 amino acids. The CDR3 is CVIRTSTGELFF. The CDR3, as DNA: TGTGTCATCAGAACTTCCACCGGGGAGCTGTTTTTT.

This clonotype was seen ten or more times. The genes are TRBV9 and TRBJ2-1, with 11 bases matching TRBD1. This CDR3 is 15 amino acids long. V gave up 4 bases and J gave up 7 bases; unmatched junction bases: 7. Per germline, CDR1 SGDLS and CDR2 YYNGEE. CDR3 DNA: TGTGCCAGCAGCTTCCGGGACAGGGGGTTGAATGAGCAGTTCTTC. Translation gives CASSFRDRGLNEQFF.

This clonotype was seen repeatedly, ten times or more. This sequence joins TRBV7-9 and TRBJ2-1, with TRBD1 as a possible D gene (6 bases). Germline V gives CDR1 SEHNR, CDR2 FQNEAQ (reference sequence). The germline V and J ends were trimmed by 7 bases and 12 bases, with 16 bases remaining between them. There are 12 residues in the CDR3. The CDR3 DNA follows: TGTGCCAGCACCAGAGACCTAGGGGGGCAGTTCTTC. It encodes CASTRDLGGQFF.

This sequence joins TRBV3-1 and TRBJ2-1; the D call may be TRBD1 or TRBD2 (5 bases each). This CDR3 contains 14 residues. The V gene's germline CDR1 is LGHDT and CDR2 YNNKEL (reference sequence). V was pared by 0 bases and J by 9 bases, with 12 bases between. The CDR3 here is CASSQDRGRGEQFF. The DNA for the CDR3 is TGTGCCAGCAGCCAAGATCGGGGAAGGGGTGAGCAGTTCTTC.

This clonotype was counted between two and nine times. This chain joins TRBV2 and TRBJ2-7, with D perhaps TRBD1 or TRBD2 (8 bases each). Trimming left V 7 bases short and J 7 bases short, with 17 bases between. This CDR3 contains 13 residues. Germline lookup yields CDR1 SNHLY and CDR2 FYNNEI. The chain's CDR3 is CASNGQGLGEQYF. The CDR3 DNA follows: TGTGCCAGCAACGGACAGGGACTAGGTGAGCAGTACTTC. Full variable domain (rest looked up from reference TRBV2 and TRBJ2-7): EPEVTQTPSHQVTQMGQEVILRCVPISNHLYFYWYRQILGQKVEFLVSFYNNEISEKSEIFDDQFSVERPDGSNFTLKIRSTKLEDSAMYFCASNGQGLGEQYFGPGTRLTVT.

The rearrangement joins TRBV5-1 to TRBJ2-7, with TRBD1 matching over 10 bases. CDR1 SGHRS and CDR2 YFSETQ come from the germline V gene. V lost 4 bases, J lost 5 bases, and 9 bases stayed unmatched. The CDR3 sequence is 15 residues long. The CDR3 loop is CASSLTGTGANEQYF. CDR3 DNA: TGCGCCAGCAGCCTGACCGGGACAGGGGCCAACGAGCAGTACTTC.

There are many counts of this clonotype. The chain combines TRBV29-1 with TRBJ2-1; possibly TRBD1 for D (6 bases). V was cut by 7 bases and J by 0 bases, with 13 bases left in between. The germline gives CDR1 SQVTM, CDR2 ANQGSEA. CDR3 size: 14 residues. The CDR3 reads CSAVQGSSYNEQFF. DNA for the CDR3: TGCAGCGCAGTTCAGGGGAGCTCCTACAATGAGCAGTTCTTC.

The V call is TRBV11-1, the J call TRBJ2-1; D is unclear. Germline CDR1 reads SGHAT; CDR2 reads FQDESV (reference sequence). Trimming took 10 bases from V and 0 from J, leaving 16 bases between them. This CDR3 is built from 15 residues. The CDR3 bases are TGTGCCACACGAAGGGCGACGCTCTCCTACAATGAGCAGTTCTTC. Translated: CATRRATLSYNEQFF.

A single count supports this clonotype. This chain uses TRBV10-3 with TRBJ2-5; TRBD2 matches at 12 bases. This CDR3 is 15 amino acids long. Germline V gene lookup returns CDR1 ENHRY and CDR2 SYGVKD. After removal of 8 bases from V and 5 bases from J, the junction contained 9 bases not matched to a gene. The CDR3 coding sequence is TGTGCCATCGGGGCTAGCGGGAGGGCTGGGGAGACCCAGTACTTC. Its translation is CAIGASGRAGETQYF.